The present T cell receptor beta chain was sequenced within a study of tumor-infiltrating lymphocytes in primary liver carcinoma. Scientists recovered RNA and DNA together from around 20-30 mg of unsorted bulk tissue. About this clonotype: Its antigen remains unidentified. At one end, the junction sequence differs from germline, possibly due to a read error.

Findings of the study overall: Top-250-clone fractions were significantly higher in tumors than in blood (p = 0.039).

Starting material of approximately 500 ng total RNA yielded TCR beta cDNA via a constant-region primer. Nested multiplex PCR, run for three rounds with slightly modified ARM-PCR, yielded TCR beta libraries. Both of the initial two PCR rounds ran for around 9 cycles and employed TRBV1-TRBV30 forward primers alongside a C-beta reverse primer. TCRdb ran MiXCR on the multiplex PCR reads and lists one entry per CDR3 protein. The data show tens of thousands of distinct CDR3 sequences, with around 64% seen just once and 25% to 35% held by the top ten. Germline V lookup: CDR1 MNHNS, CDR2 SASEGT. The CDR3 is 14 residues long.

What was sequenced was liver tumor tissue from sampling region 5. Stated subset: tumor region T5, tumor centre. This chain joins TRBV6-1 and TRBJ2-7; 7 positions agree with TRBD2. This TCR came from a man in his forties with primary liver carcinoma and hepatitis B virus infection. The chain's CDR3 is CASKGAGLPYKQYF. The CDR3 DNA reads as TGTGCCAGCAAGGGCGCGGGACTACCCTACAAGCAGTACTTC.